Below, one TCR beta chain is given with its context. This record belongs to a study of siplizumab effects on memory and regulatory T cells. The CDR3 totals 16 residues. J gave up 0 bases and V 4 bases, and 7 bases lay outside the gene matches. Germline loops: CDR1 LGHNA, CDR2 YNFKEQ. Clones were sequenced by immunoSEQ multiplex PCR, and TCRdb holds only the in-frame ones, with some missing. The table includes around 61,000 clones, around 97% detected once. The chain couples TRBV4-2 to TRBJ2-7; TRBD1 aligns across 9 bases. The sequencing input was naive CD8+ T cells sorted from blood. The TCR was taken from a human donor in good health. DNA of the CDR3: TGTGCCAGCAGCCGAGAGGACAGGGGCCTCTCCTACGAGCAGTACTTC. Protein product: CASSREDRGLSYEQYF.